Following are 16 T cell receptor beta chains from one sample sequenced in a study of a mutant IDH1 vaccine in newly diagnosed glioma. TCRdb keeps only in-frame clones here, not all; method: immunoSEQ multiplex PCR. The table shows roughly 50,000 clones, with 76% occurring only once. No antigen has been assigned to these receptors. The sample's time point: week 47, end of study. Each dose delivered 300 ug of mutant IDH1 20-mer peptide subcutaneously with imiquimod. Source: PBMCs, taken from a glioma patient whose treatment included an IDH1 peptide vaccine. Source of these receptors: a middle-aged woman with glioma. Some clones in this sample may be carry-over from other donors' samples.

This chain uses TRBV7-9 with TRBJ2-7, with a possible D match to TRBD1 (6 bases). The CDR3 contains 12 residues. CDR1 and CDR2 from the germline V gene are SEHNR and FQNEAQ (reference sequence). V lost 8 bases to trimming and J lost 2 bases, with 10 bases between them. The CDR3 coding sequence is TGTGCCAGCCGGCAGGGGACCTACGAGCAGTACTTC. This codes for CASRQGTYEQYF.

There are a few counts of this clone. The chain carries TRBV4-1 and TRBJ1-5; D not resolved. Germline values: CDR1 MGHRA, CDR2 YSYEKL. CDR3 length: 16 residues. The germline V and J ends were trimmed by 0 bases and 2 bases, with 11 bases remaining between them. Here the CDR3 DNA reads TGCGCCAGCAGCCAAGAAATAGGAACCCGCAATCAGCCCCAGCATTTT. It codes for CASSQEIGTRNQPQHF.

The chain links TRBV9 to TRBJ2-7; D perhaps matches TRBD2 (5 bases). V gave up 0 bases and J gave up 6 bases, with 7 bases separating them. This CDR3 is 12 amino acids long. The germline V gene has CDR1 SGDLS and CDR2 YYNGEE. The DNA for the CDR3 is TGTGCCAGCAGCGTAGTAGGAGGCGAGCAGTACTTC. Translation: CASSVVGGEQYF.

The V gene is TRBV9, the J gene TRBJ1-2; TRBD1 agrees at 7 bases. The CDR3 is made up of 16 amino acids. V trimming: 4 bases; J trimming: 5 bases; junction bases outside the gene matches: 14. Germline V gene sequence: CDR1 SGDLS, CDR2 YYNGEE. CDR3 DNA: TGTGCCAGCAGCCCCTTCGACAGGGTTTCGAAATATGGCTACACCTTC. It encodes CASSPFDRVSKYGYTF.

The J gene is TRBJ2-7, the V gene TRBV27, with 11 bases matching TRBD1. The CDR3 consists of 14 residues. After removal of 9 bases from V and 5 bases from J, the junction contained 9 bases not matched to a gene. Germline CDR1 reads MNHEY; CDR2 reads SMNVEV (reference sequence). DNA for the CDR3: TGTGCCAGTCGTCGCGGGACAGGGGGGAACGAGCAGTACTTC. Protein sequence: CASRRGTGGNEQYF.

As concerns this clone: The junction differs from germline at one of its ends, possibly a read error. This chain joins TRBV7-2 and TRBJ2-1, with 12 bases matching TRBD2. The germline gives CDR1 SGHTA, CDR2 FQGNSA. The CDR3 has 15 amino acids. As DNA, the CDR3 is TGTGCCAGCAGCCTAGCGGGGGGGGTGTTCAATGAGCAGTTCTTC. This gives the protein CASSLAGGVFNEQFF.

The chain links TRBV6-4 to TRBJ2-7, with D perhaps matching TRBD1 (6 bases). The V gene lost 4 bases and the J gene lost 3 bases, with 10 bases spanning the gap. The CDR3 has 13 amino acids. The germline CDR1 and CDR2 sequences are MRHNA and SNTAGT. CDR3 loop: CASSVEQGYEQYF. Written as DNA, the CDR3 is TGTGCCAGCAGTGTGGAACAGGGCTACGAGCAGTACTTC.

This chain joins TRBV6-5 and TRBJ1-5; D is undetermined. Per the germline V gene, CDR1 is MNHEY and CDR2 is SVGAGI. Trimming left V 6 bases short and J 0 bases short, with 9 bases between. The CDR3 spans 14 residues. Here the CDR3 DNA reads TGTGCCAGCAGGTCGGGCTATAGCAATCAGCCCCAGCATTTT. As protein: CASRSGYSNQPQHF.

The chain has TRBV15 and TRBJ1-4; D possibly corresponds to TRBD1 (5 bases). V was shortened by 3 bases and J by 5 bases, with 13 bases between the two germline ends. The CDR3 totals 15 residues. Looked up from germline, CDR1 is LNHNV and CDR2 is YYDKDF (reference sequence). The CDR3 nucleotides are TGTGCCACCAGCAGGGGGGACCGGATAAATGAAAAACTGTTTTTT. Amino acid sequence: CATSRGDRINEKLFF.

In this sample, this clone turned up a few times. This chain connects TRBV7-2 to TRBJ1-1; maybe TRBD1 (6 bases). Germline lookup yields CDR1 SGHTA and CDR2 FQGNSA. Trimming left V 5 bases short and J 2 bases short, with 15 bases between. This CDR3 contains 15 residues. Written as DNA, the CDR3 is TGTGCCAGCAGCCCCTTACGGGGGCGAAACACTGAAGCTTTCTTT. This codes for CASSPLRGRNTEAFF. The full variable domain, rest sourced from reference TRBV7-2 and TRBJ1-1, is GAGVSQSPSNKVTEKGKDVELRCDPISGHTALYWYRQSLGQGLEFLIYFQGNSAPDKSGLPSDRFSAERTGGSVSTLTIQRTQQEDSAVYLCASSPLRGRNTEAFFGQGTRLTVV.

The V and J genes are TRBV19 and TRBJ1-2; D gene uncertain. The germline CDR1 and CDR2 sequences are LNHDA and SQIVND (reference sequence). Trimming shortened V by 5 bases and J by 2 bases, and 12 bases separated the two germline ends. This CDR3 is built from 14 residues. CDR3: CASSARRFNYGYTF. CDR3 nucleotides: TGTGCCAGTAGTGCCCGCAGGTTCAACTATGGCTACACCTTC.

The gene calls are TRBV29-1 and TRBJ2-7; tentatively, D is TRBD1 (6 bases). The V end lost 3 bases, the J end lost 2 bases, and 14 bases lay between the germline ends. The CDR3 sequence is 14 residues long. Germline V gene lookup returns CDR1 SQVTM and CDR2 ANQGSEA. The CDR3 protein is CSVEGQGHTYEQYF. The CDR3 DNA reads as TGCAGCGTTGAGGGTCAGGGACACACCTACGAGCAGTACTTC.

The chain combines TRBV6-6 with TRBJ2-2, with D unresolved. Germline values: CDR1 MNHNY, CDR2 SVGAGI (reference sequence). There are 16 residues in the CDR3. Trimming cost V 4 bases and J 5 bases, with 17 bases left between them. CDR3 in amino acids: CASSSLNRAVTGELFF. CDR3 nucleotide sequence: TGTGCCAGCAGTTCCCTTAATAGGGCTGTGACCGGGGAGCTGTTTTTT.

The chain employs TRBV5-5 and TRBJ2-2; 12 bases fit TRBD2. The CDR3 loop spans 17 amino acids. Unmatched junction bases numbered 12, after V lost 4 bases and J lost 8 bases. In germline, CDR1 is SGHKS, CDR2 YYEKEE (reference sequence). The CDR3 sequence is CASSPGTSGWRSGELFF. The DNA of the CDR3 is TGTGCCAGCAGCCCCGGGACTAGCGGGTGGCGGTCGGGGGAGCTGTTTTTT.

V and J are TRBV5-1 and TRBJ2-7; 8 nucleotides align to TRBD1. Germline V gene lookup returns CDR1 SGHRS and CDR2 YFSETQ. The trim removed 4 bases at V and 3 bases at J, leaving 12 bases unmatched. The CDR3 has 16 residues. CDR3 amino acids: CASSLQYRDRNYEQYF. CDR3 bases: TGCGCCAGCAGCCTACAATACCGGGACAGGAACTACGAGCAGTACTTC.

The J gene is TRBJ2-1, the V gene TRBV4-3; D ambiguous. V was pared by 4 bases and J by 8 bases, with 9 bases between. CDR1 is LGHNA, CDR2 YSLEER, per germline. The CDR3 length is 12 residues. In DNA, the CDR3 is TGCGCCAGCAGCCCAACCGGGCATGAGCAGTTCTTC. Amino acids: CASSPTGHEQFF.